The sequence of this T cell receptor (beta chain) was determined in a study of human T cells and chemical hapten exposure. General study points: Alopecia was present in the donors, so their immune response may differ from healthy people's.

TCRdb itself ran the RACE reads through MiXCR, one entry per CDR3 protein. The sample has 150,000 to 200,000 distinct CDR3 sequences, 25% to 35% seen once. This clonotype was counted between two and nine times. No antigen is known for it. The CDR3 loop spans 15 amino acids. V lost 3 bases, J lost 4 bases, and 12 bases lay in between. Germline-derived CDR1 and CDR2 are SNHLY and FYNNEI. Documented time point: pre-sensitization, week 0. Treatment noted: therapeutic diphenylcyclopropenone sensitization with weekly scalp DPC. Patients had alopecia, were aged 18 to 70, and were not pregnant. The chain joins TRBV2 to TRBJ2-2; tentatively, D is TRBD1 (6 bases). The clonotype was recovered from a young woman with alopecia areata. Some clones in this sample may be carry-over from other donors' samples. The sequencing here drew on whole blood, taken in connection with sensitization to the hapten diphenylcyclopropenone (DPC). The DNA for the CDR3 is TGTGCCAGCAGTGATACAGGGATCATCACCGGGGAGCTGTTTTTT. Translating it yields CASSDTGIITGELFF.